The clone carrying this T cell receptor beta chain was detected many times. What it recognizes is unknown. This entry comes from a study of T cells after posttransplantation cyclophosphamide. TCRdb's copy holds only in-frame clones and misses some; the assay was immunoSEQ multiplex PCR. The record shows 3,300 or so clones for this sample, with no singletons present. V trimming: 5 bases; J trimming: 5 bases; junction bases outside the gene matches: 5. The CDR3 consists of 13 residues. Germline V gene data show CDR1 as MNHEY and CDR2 as SVGEGT. Points from the study as a whole: Donor CD8+ memory clones often dominated recipient blood repertoires at later times. Recipient CMV seropositivity and CMV reactivation strongly tracked TRB clonality.

Cyclophosphamide on days +3 and +4 followed busulfan-fludarabine conditioning and a marrow graft. The source is a male patient in his 30s who received an allogeneic stem cell transplant from a related donor, was CMV-positive, and had acute GVHD only. Among the T cells, some may be from the graft donor. This sequence joins TRBV6-2 or TRBV6-3 and TRBJ2-5, with 7 bases that match TRBD1. Material: PBMCs, obtained after allogeneic stem cell transplant with posttransplant cyclophosphamide. CDR3 residues: CASSRDRAETQYF. DNA of the CDR3: TGTGCCAGCAGTAGAGACAGGGCGGAGACCCAGTACTTC.